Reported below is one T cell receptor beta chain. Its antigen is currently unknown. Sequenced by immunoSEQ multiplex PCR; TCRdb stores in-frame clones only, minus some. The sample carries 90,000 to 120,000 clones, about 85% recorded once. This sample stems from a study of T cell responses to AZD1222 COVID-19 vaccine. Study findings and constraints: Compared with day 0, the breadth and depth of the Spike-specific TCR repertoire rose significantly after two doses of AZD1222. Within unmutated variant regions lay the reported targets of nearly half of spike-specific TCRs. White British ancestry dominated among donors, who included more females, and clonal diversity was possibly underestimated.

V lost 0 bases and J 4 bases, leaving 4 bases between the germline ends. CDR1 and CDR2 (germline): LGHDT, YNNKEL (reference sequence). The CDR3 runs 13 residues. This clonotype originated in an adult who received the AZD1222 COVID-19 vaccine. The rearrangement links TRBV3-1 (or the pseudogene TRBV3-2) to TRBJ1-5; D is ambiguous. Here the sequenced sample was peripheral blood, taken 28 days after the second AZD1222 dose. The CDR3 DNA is TGTGCCAGCAGCCAAGATAAGAATCAGCCCCAGCATTTT. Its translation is CASSQDKNQPQHF.